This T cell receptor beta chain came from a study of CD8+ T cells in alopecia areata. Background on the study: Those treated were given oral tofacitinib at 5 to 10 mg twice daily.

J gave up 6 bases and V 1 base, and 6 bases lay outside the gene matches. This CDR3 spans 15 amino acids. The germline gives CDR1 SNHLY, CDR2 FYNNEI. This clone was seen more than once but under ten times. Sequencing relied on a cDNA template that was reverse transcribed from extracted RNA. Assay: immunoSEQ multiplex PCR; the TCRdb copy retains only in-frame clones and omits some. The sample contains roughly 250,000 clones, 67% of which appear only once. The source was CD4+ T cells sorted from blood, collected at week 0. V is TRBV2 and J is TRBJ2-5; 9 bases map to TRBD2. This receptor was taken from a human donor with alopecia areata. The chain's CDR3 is CASSEDEAGGKTQYF. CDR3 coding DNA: TGTGCCAGCAGTGAAGACGAAGCGGGGGGAAAGACCCAGTACTTC.